This TCR beta chain appears in the sequencing data of a study of cytomegalovirus exposure and HLA in healthy donors. Points on this clone: The antigen is not known.

The CDR3 totals 17 residues. The J segment lost 4 bases and the V segment lost 0 bases, leaving 6 bases of the junction unmatched. CDR1 is LNHNV and CDR2 is YYDKDF in the germline V gene (reference sequence). Points from the study as a whole: There were about 160 TCR beta chains listed as cytomegalovirus-associated. The tendency of first-cohort TCR clusters to co-occur in the 100 to 150 validation repertoires emerged from a later analysis.

Assay used: immunoSEQ multiplex PCR; TCRdb lists only in-frame clones, some missing. The table records about 240,000 clones, more than 75% of them present only once. This receptor was obtained from a woman aged 25 to 45 in good health and CMV-seropositive. The J gene is TRBJ2-5, the V gene TRBV15; 12 nucleotides line up with TRBD2. The sequencing input was PBMCs. The CDR3 here is CATSRDLWTSGTETQYF. CDR3 coding DNA: TGTGCCACCAGCAGAGATCTCTGGACTAGCGGGACAGAGACCCAGTACTTC.